One T cell receptor beta chain is described in this entry. No antigen is known for it. Per-base quality was not reported, and no clone a single base away is much larger than it. Sequences MNHEY (CDR1) and SVGAGI (CDR2) are obtained from the germline V gene. V is reduced by 0 bases and J by 6 bases, leaving a spacing of 9 bases between them. The CDR3 holds 14 amino acids from the cysteine to the phenylalanine. The entry retains the CDR3 DNA only, 42 bases that are in frame from base 1. The data originate from a study of blood T cell repertoires in COVID-19 (dated by TCRdb to 2020 to 2022). Concerning the study at large: The collaborator samples originated in the United States, Italy and Spain and spanned the acute and convalescent phases of COVID-19. The prospective study material was composed of cDNA or gDNA derived from T cells, B-cell-depleted T cells, or PBMCs. Subjects who had been exposed to COVID-19, were actively infected with it, or had recovered from it provided the deeply sampled blood TCRbeta repertoires that made up the dataset. The repertoires were released in a freely available public database intended as a resource for research on the immune response to SARS-CoV-2. The samples were drawn from the first 160 participants of the ongoing ImmuneRACE study and from under 1,500 subjects provided by 6 global collaborators. Sample metadata almost always included a de-identified subject ID, COVID-19 status, age in years and sex. HLA class I and class II types, where available, came from metadata supplied by the sample provider rather than from assay-based typing.

TCRbeta CDR3 regions were amplified from genomic DNA by means of the immunoSEQ Assay, a bias-controlled multiplex PCR. Processing in the source paper ran as follows. The number of nucleated cells in each sample was estimated from the amplification of reference gene primers within the assay. To quantify the absolute abundance of each unique TCRbeta CDR3 rearrangement, sequence reads were collapsed and filtered. For each sample, productive Simpson clonality was calculated as the square root of Simpson's diversity index across productive rearrangements. TCRdb stores this immuneACCESS table with in-frame sequences only. Part of the clones is absent; in the studies checked, under half of the shortfall reflects unresolved V genes, and no reason is known for the rest. V, J and clone size were drawn from that table, and D and trimming were deduced from the DNA. This sample gives about 83,000 clones in total; about 87% of them show up just once. Approximately 8.1% of the sample lies in the top ten.

Overall study results and their limits: Clinical and demographic metadata were provided uncurated, with the amount varying by source and participant.

Collaborating institutions collected whole blood in K2EDTA tubes following their own protocols. Collaborator samples were shipped for TCRbeta analysis as frozen whole blood, isolated PBMCs, or DNA extracted from either sample type. The receptor comes from a man older than 75 with active or convalescent COVID-19. This chain joins TRBV6-5 to TRBJ1-5; TRBD1 might be the D gene, on 5 matching bases. The sequencing sample was made of peripheral blood. The sequenced DNA is TGTGCCAGCAGTTACTCGAGGGGAGGTCAGCCCCAGCATTTT. Translated, it reads CASSYSRGGQPQHF.